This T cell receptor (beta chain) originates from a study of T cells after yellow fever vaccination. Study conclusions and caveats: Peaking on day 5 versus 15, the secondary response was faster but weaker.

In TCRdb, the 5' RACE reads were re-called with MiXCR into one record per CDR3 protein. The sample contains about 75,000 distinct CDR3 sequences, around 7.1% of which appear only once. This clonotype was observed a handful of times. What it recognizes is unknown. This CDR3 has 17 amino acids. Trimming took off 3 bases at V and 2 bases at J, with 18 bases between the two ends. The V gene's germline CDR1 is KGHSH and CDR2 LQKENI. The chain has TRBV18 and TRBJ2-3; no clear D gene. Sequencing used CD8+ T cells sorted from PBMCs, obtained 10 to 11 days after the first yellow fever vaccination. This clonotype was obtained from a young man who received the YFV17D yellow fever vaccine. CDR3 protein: CASSPSDTSTYTDTQYF. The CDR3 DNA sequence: TGTGCCAGCTCACCCTCCGACACATCCACTTACACAGATACGCAGTATTTT.